This TCR beta chain was identified during a study of blood T cell repertoires in COVID-19. As for the study in general: Italy, Spain and the United States were the sources of the convalescent and acute COVID-19 samples.

TCRdb's table, derived via immunoSEQ multiplex PCR, lists solely in-frame clones and lacks some. Altogether some 300,000 clones are present, 90% being singletons, with the ten largest covering around 3.9%. Per germline, CDR1 MNHEY and CDR2 SVGAGI. The V gene end was trimmed by 2 bases and the J gene end by 2 bases; junction bases not matched to a gene: 4. The CDR3 runs to 15 residues. This receptor was taken from a woman in her thirties who had been exposed to COVID-19. The sequenced sample was PBMCs or T cells enriched from blood (not recorded which). The chain couples TRBV6-5 to TRBJ2-7, with 9 nucleotides matching TRBD2. CDR3 amino acids: CASSYRLAGAYEQYF. The CDR3 nucleotides are TGTGCCAGCAGTTACCGTTTAGCGGGGGCCTACGAGCAGTACTTC.